One TCR beta chain is described in this entry. The antigen remains undetermined. With 60 Vbeta and 13 Jbeta primers, the PCR was carried out. The table came from immunoSEQ multiplex PCR; TCRdb's copy has only in-frame clones and leaves some out. The sample gives 130,000 to 150,000 clones, about 70% of which show up once; under 4.5% is in the top ten. V gave up 3 bases and J gave up 4 bases, with 19 bases separating them. The CDR3 sequence is 17 residues long. The germline V gene encodes CDR1 LNHNV and CDR2 YYDKDF (reference sequence). This sample was taken from a study of cytomegalovirus exposure and HLA in healthy donors. Across the whole study: An early data release held around 80 million unique TCRs from HLA-typed donors. The study placed roughly four fifths of its roughly 410 genotyped donors in the Caucasian-associated ancestry cluster. Findings and limits, study-wide: The study listed 150 to 200 cytomegalovirus-associated TCR beta chains. A later analysis reportedly found fewer N-insertions in an Asian-associated ancestry cluster than the roughly 730-donor mean.

This clonotype originated in a man younger than 35 in good health and CMV-seronegative. V gene TRBV15 combines with J gene TRBJ2-1; D is possibly TRBD2 (6 bases). Sequencing was done on a sample of PBMCs. The CDR3 DNA reads as TGTGCCACCAGCAGGGATGTAATCACCGGGACTTACAATGAGCAGTTCTTC. The encoded protein is CATSRDVITGTYNEQFF.